These 20 T cell receptor beta chains originate from one sample sequenced in a study of OX40 agonist ivuxolimab in advanced cancers. Sequencing was performed with immunoSEQ multiplex PCR; in TCRdb, only in-frame clones are kept and a portion is missing. The profile shows tens of thousands of clones, 92% of them singletons. The specimen was CD4+ or CD8+ T cells sorted from blood, collected in a trial of the OX40 agonist ivuxolimab. Source of these receptors: an adult with an advanced solid tumor such as melanoma, head and neck, liver or kidney cancer.

This chain connects TRBV27 to TRBJ2-7; 7 positions match TRBD1. V lost 8 bases, J lost 0 bases, and 16 bases stayed unmatched. CDR1 and CDR2 from the germline V gene are MNHEY and SMNVEV (reference sequence). This CDR3 comprises 17 residues. CDR3 coding DNA: TGTGCCAGCGGAAAGTGGGACAGTTCGCGTAGCTCCTACGAGCAGTACTTC. It specifies CASGKWDSSRSSYEQYF.

This chain links TRBV11-2 with TRBJ2-7; D remains ambiguous. Germline CDR1 SGHAT, CDR2 FQNNGV. The CDR3 is 12 amino acids. V dropped 4 bases and J dropped 4 bases, with 8 bases sitting between them. CDR3 region: CASSSEAYEQYF. The CDR3 DNA is TGTGCCAGCAGCTCTGAAGCTTACGAGCAGTACTTC.

The chain combines TRBV7-8 with TRBJ2-7, with TRBD1 as a possible D gene (6 bases). CDR3 length equals 14 residues. The germline V gene encodes CDR1 SGHVS and CDR2 FQNEAQ. V lost 4 bases and J lost 5, with 15 bases in between. CDR3 loop: CASSYTGTEHEQYF. Here the CDR3 DNA reads TGTGCCAGCAGCTACACAGGGACGGAACACGAGCAGTACTTC.

The chain has TRBV7-9 and TRBJ1-3; no clear D gene. CDR3 length: 16 residues. V was trimmed by 4 bases and J by 3 bases, leaving 16 bases between them. The germline V gene has CDR1 SEHNR and CDR2 FQNEAQ (reference sequence). The CDR3 DNA reads as TGTGCCAGCAGCTCAGACCCTCGACTTTTTGGAAACACCATATATTTT. This gives the protein CASSSDPRLFGNTIYF.

The chain employs TRBV6-5 and TRBJ1-2, with TRBD1 matching over 9 bases. This CDR3 is 14 amino acids long. CDR1 is MNHEY and CDR2 is SVGAGI in the germline V gene. The J segment lost 8 bases and the V segment lost 8 bases, leaving 12 bases of the junction unmatched. CDR3: CASGPGQGIWGYTF. The CDR3 DNA reads TGTGCCAGCGGACCGGGACAGGGAATTTGGGGCTACACCTTC.

V usage is TRBV14 and J usage is TRBJ2-7, with a weak D call TRBD2 (6 bases). V dropped 5 bases and J dropped 4 bases, with 21 bases sitting between them. The CDR3 is 16 residues long. Germline V CDR1 and CDR2: SGHDN, FVKESK. The CDR3 sequence is CASSDYRDSLSYEQYF. The DNA of the CDR3 is TGTGCCAGCAGCGACTACCGGGACTCCCTTTCTTACGAGCAGTACTTC.

The chain has TRBV6-4 and TRBJ2-3; TRBD2 aligns across 8 bases. CDR1 MRHNA and CDR2 SNTAGT come from the germline V gene. The CDR3 extends over 15 amino acids. V was pared by 6 bases and J by 4 bases, with 9 bases of the junction left unmatched. The CDR3 sequence is CASSPGREASDTQYF. In DNA form, the CDR3 reads TGTGCCAGCAGCCCTGGGCGGGAGGCATCAGATACGCAGTATTTT.

The chain is built from TRBV10-2 and TRBJ1-6; 8 bases line up with TRBD1. With 4 bases clipped from V and 5 bases from J, the junction kept 7 bases outside the gene matches. This CDR3 spans 16 amino acids. Germline CDR1 is WSHSY and CDR2 is SAAADI. The CDR3 loop reads CASSVNRGVNNSPLHF. The CDR3 region has the DNA TGCGCCAGCAGTGTTAACAGGGGGGTTAATAATTCACCCCTCCACTTT.

This clone came up once. The rearrangement links TRBV9 to TRBJ2-7; D may correspond to TRBD1 or TRBD2 (5 bases each). Trimming stripped 4 bases from V and 0 bases from J, with 11 bases between. The CDR3 runs 14 residues. Germline CDR1 is SGDLS and CDR2 is YYNGEE. CDR3 residues: CASSLSGTSYEQYF. CDR3 DNA sequence: TGTGCCAGCAGCCTCTCGGGGACCTCCTACGAGCAGTACTTC.

This chain joins TRBV9 and TRBJ2-3; D is unclear. V gave up 4 bases and J gave up 2 bases, with 8 bases separating them. CDR1 and CDR2 from the germline V gene are SGDLS and YYNGEE. The CDR3 is 13 residues long. CDR3: CASSPQSTDTQYF. CDR3 sequence (DNA): TGTGCCAGCAGCCCCCAGTCCACAGATACGCAGTATTTT.

The chain has TRBV7-9 and TRBJ2-3; TRBD2 matches 10 bases. Unmatched junction bases numbered 17, after V lost 4 bases and J lost 10 bases. Germline-derived CDR1 and CDR2 are SEHNR and FQNEAQ (reference sequence). The CDR3 consists of 17 residues. The CDR3 spells CASSWTTGTSDFQAQYF. The CDR3 DNA sequence: TGTGCCAGCAGCTGGACGACCGGGACTAGCGACTTCCAAGCGCAGTATTTT.

The V gene is TRBV9, the J gene TRBJ2-1; 7 nucleotides align to TRBD1. V dropped 4 bases and J dropped 5; count of bases not matched to a gene: 12. Germline V CDR1 and CDR2: SGDLS, YYNGEE. The CDR3 consists of 16 residues. The CDR3 is CASSPPPQGRDNEQFF. In nucleotides, the CDR3 is TGTGCCAGCAGCCCACCACCACAGGGGCGAGACAATGAGCAGTTCTTC.

V gene TRBV6-4 combines with J gene TRBJ1-6; perhaps TRBD1 as D (5 bases). Germline-derived CDR1 and CDR2 are MRHNA and SNTAGT. V lost 6 bases, J lost 6 bases, and 15 bases lay in between. The CDR3 is made up of 15 amino acids. CDR3 bases: TGTGCCAGCAGGTGGTCGGGGGGTAGTAATTCACCCCTCCACTTT. This gives the protein CASRWSGGSNSPLHF.

V is TRBV16 and J is TRBJ1-1; D gene unclear. Germline V gene data show CDR1 as KGHSY and CDR2 as FQNENV. This CDR3 region has 13 residues. V was cut by 0 bases and J by 4 bases, with 6 bases left in between. The CDR3 sequence is CASSQSGFTEAFF. The DNA of the CDR3 is TGTGCCAGCAGCCAATCAGGGTTCACTGAAGCTTTCTTT.

This chain connects TRBV13 to TRBJ2-2; 10 bases are a match to TRBD2. Germline CDR1 is PRHDT and CDR2 is FYEKMQ (reference sequence). The CDR3 has 18 residues. V gave up 5 bases and J gave up 7 bases; unmatched junction bases: 16. In nucleotides, the CDR3 is TGTGCCAGCAGCCCCTGGCCTAGCGGGGGACGACCGGGCGGGGAGCTGTTTTTT. Translating it yields CASSPWPSGGRPGGELFF.

The rearrangement links TRBV7-3 to TRBJ1-1, with D possibly matching TRBD1 (5 bases). The length of the CDR3 is 13 residues. The V end was cut by 2 bases, the J end by 4 bases, with 8 bases between. CDR1 SGHTA and CDR2 FQGTGA come from the germline V gene. The CDR3 DNA reads as TGTGCCAGCAGCTTACAGGGTGGCACTGAAGCTTTCTTT. This sequence encodes CASSLQGGTEAFF.

The chain has TRBV7-6 and TRBJ2-7; a weak D match, TRBD1 (6 bases). The V end was cut by 1 base, the J end by 3 bases, with 13 bases between. Germline-derived CDR1 and CDR2 are SGHVS and FNYEAQ. This CDR3 is 15 amino acids long. The CDR3 loop is CASSLEGQQGYEQYF. The CDR3 nucleotides read TGTGCCAGCAGCTTAGAGGGGCAACAGGGCTACGAGCAGTACTTC. Complete variable domain (other parts from reference TRBV7-6 and TRBJ2-7): GAGVSQSPRYKVTKRGQDVALRCDPISGHVSLYWYRQALGQGPEFLTYFNYEAQQDKSGLPNDRFSAERPEGSISTLTIQRTEQRDSAMYRCASSLEGQQGYEQYFGPGTRLTVT.

The V gene is TRBV4-3, the J gene TRBJ2-2, with TRBD2 matching over 11 bases. The germline V gene has CDR1 LGHNA and CDR2 YSLEER. There are 17 residues in the CDR3. Trimming cost V 2 bases and J 4 bases; bases outside gene matches: 6. CDR3 in amino acids: CASSQSLAGGITGELFF. The CDR3 coding sequence is TGCGCCAGCAGCCAATCTCTAGCGGGGGGAATCACCGGGGAGCTGTTTTTT.

In its sample, this clone was seen once. V and J are TRBV9 and TRBJ2-1; D gene uncertain. The germline CDR1 and CDR2 sequences are SGDLS and YYNGEE. CDR3 length: 13 residues. The V end was cut by 4 bases, the J end by 6 bases, with 11 bases between. The CDR3 nucleotides are TGTGCCAGCAGCCCCATGTCGACCAATGAGCAGTTCTTC. Residues: CASSPMSTNEQFF.

CDR3 loop: CASSGNEQFF. Written as DNA, the CDR3 is TGTGCCAGCAGCGGCAATGAGCAGTTCTTC. The chain links TRBV5-4 to TRBJ2-1; unclear D gene. The CDR3 extends over 10 amino acids. Germline values: CDR1 SGHNT, CDR2 YYREEE (reference sequence). Trimming removed 4 bases at V and 6 bases at J, with 2 bases between.